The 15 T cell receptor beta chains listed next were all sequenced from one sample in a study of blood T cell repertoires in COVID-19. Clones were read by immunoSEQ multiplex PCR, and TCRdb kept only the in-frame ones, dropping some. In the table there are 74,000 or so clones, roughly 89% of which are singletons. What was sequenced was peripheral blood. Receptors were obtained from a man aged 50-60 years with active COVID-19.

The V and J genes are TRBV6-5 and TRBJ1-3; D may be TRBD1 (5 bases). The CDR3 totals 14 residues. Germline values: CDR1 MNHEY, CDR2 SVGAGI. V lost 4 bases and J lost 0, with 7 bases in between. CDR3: CASSLGLSGNTIYF. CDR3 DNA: TGTGCCAGCAGTTTGGGACTCTCTGGAAACACCATATATTTT.

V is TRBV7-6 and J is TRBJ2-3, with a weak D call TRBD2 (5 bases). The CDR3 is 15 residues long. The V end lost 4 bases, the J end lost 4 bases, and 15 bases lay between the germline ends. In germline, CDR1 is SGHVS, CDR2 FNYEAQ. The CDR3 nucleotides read TGTGCCAGCAGCTCTGACTATAGCATGGCAGATACGCAGTATTTT. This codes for CASSSDYSMADTQYF.

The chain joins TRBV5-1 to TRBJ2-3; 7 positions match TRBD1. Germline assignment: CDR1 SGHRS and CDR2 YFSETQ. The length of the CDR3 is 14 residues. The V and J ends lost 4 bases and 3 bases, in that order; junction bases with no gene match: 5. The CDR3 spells CASSPDRVTDTQYF. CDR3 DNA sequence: TGCGCCAGCAGCCCTGACAGGGTGACAGATACGCAGTATTTT.

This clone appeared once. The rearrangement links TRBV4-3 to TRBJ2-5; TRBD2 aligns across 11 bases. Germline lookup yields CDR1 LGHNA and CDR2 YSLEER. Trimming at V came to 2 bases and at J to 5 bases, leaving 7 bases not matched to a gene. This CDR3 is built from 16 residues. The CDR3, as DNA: TGCGCCAGCAGCCAACTACTAGCGGGGGCGGGGGAGACCCAGTACTTC. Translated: CASSQLLAGAGETQYF.

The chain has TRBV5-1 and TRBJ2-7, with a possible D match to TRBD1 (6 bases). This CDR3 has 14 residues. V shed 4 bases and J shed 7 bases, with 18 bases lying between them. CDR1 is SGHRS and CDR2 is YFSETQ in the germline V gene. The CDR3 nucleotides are TGCGCCAGCAGCGGCACTGGTCAGGGGCGGGAGCAGTACTTC. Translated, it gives CASSGTGQGREQYF.

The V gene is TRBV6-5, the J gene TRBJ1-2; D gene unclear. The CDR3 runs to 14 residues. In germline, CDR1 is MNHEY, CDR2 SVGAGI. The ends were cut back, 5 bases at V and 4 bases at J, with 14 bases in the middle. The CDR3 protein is CASSTGGRVYGYTF. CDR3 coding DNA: TGTGCCAGCAGTACGGGAGGGCGCGTCTATGGCTACACCTTC.

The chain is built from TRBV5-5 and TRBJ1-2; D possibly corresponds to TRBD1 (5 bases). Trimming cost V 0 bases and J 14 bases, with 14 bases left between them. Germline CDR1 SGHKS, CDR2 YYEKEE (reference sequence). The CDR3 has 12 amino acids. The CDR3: CASSLVRQLLTF. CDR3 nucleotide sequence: TGTGCCAGCAGCTTGGTGAGACAGCTCCTGACCTTC.

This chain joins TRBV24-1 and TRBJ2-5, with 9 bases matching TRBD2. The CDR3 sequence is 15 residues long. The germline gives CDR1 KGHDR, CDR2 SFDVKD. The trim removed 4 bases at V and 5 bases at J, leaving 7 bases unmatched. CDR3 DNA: TGTGCCACCAGTGAAACGCGCGGGGGGGTGGAGACCCAGTACTTC. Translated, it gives CATSETRGGVETQYF.

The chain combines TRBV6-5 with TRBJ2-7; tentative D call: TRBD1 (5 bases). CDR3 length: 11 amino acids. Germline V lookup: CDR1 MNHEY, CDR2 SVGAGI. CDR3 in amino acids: CALRTLYEQYF. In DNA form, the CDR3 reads TGTGCACTACGGACACTTTACGAGCAGTACTTC.

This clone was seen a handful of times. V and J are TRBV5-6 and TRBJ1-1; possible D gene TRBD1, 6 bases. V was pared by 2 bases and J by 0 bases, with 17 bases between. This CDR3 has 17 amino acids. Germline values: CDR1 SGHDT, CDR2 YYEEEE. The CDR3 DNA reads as TGTGCCAGCAGCTTCGGGGGGGCTGTGGGAATGAACACTGAAGCTTTCTTT. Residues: CASSFGGAVGMNTEAFF.

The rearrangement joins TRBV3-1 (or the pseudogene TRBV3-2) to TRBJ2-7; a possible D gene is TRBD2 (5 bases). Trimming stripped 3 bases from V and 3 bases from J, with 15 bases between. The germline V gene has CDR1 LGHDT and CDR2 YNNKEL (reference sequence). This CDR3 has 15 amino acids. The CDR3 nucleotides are TGTGCCAGCAGCCAGTCACTGAGCGGCGGCTACGAGCAGTACTTC. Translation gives CASSQSLSGGYEQYF.

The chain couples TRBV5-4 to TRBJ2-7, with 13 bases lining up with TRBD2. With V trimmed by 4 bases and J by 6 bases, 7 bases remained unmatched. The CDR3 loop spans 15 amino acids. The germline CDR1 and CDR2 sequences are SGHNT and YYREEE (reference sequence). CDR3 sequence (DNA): TGTGCCAGCAGCGGTCCGGGACTAGCGGGGTTCGAGCAGTACTTC. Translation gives CASSGPGLAGFEQYF. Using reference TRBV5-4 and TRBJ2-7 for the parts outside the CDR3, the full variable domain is ETGVTQSPTHLIKTRGQQVTLRCSSQSGHNTVSWYQQALGQGPQFIFQYYREEENGRGNFPPRFSGLQFPNYSSELNVNALELDDSALYLCASSGPGLAGFEQYFGPGTRLTVT.

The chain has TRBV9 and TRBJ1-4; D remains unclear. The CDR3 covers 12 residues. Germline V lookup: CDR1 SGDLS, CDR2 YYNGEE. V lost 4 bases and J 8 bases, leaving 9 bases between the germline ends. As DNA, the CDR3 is TGTGCCAGCAGCTTTAGAGGCGAAAAACTGTTTTTT. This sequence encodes CASSFRGEKLFF.

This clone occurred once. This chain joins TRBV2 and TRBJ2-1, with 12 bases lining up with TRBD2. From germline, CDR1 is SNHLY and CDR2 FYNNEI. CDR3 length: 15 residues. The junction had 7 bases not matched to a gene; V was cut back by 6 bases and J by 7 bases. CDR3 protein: CASRERTSGANEQFF. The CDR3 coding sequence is TGTGCCAGCAGGGAAAGGACTAGCGGGGCTAATGAGCAGTTCTTC. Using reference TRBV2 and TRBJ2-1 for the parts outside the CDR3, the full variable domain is EPEVTQTPSHQVTQMGQEVILRCVPISNHLYFYWYRQILGQKVEFLVSFYNNEISEKSEIFDDQFSVERPDGSNFTLKIRSTKLEDSAMYFCASRERTSGANEQFFGPGTRLTVL.

The CDR3 DNA reads as TGTGCCAGCAGTGAATTTGCGAATCAGCCCCAGCATTTT. Its protein product is CASSEFANQPQHF. The chain has TRBV6-1 and TRBJ1-5; D gene unclear. The CDR3 contains 13 residues. Germline V gene lookup returns CDR1 MNHNS and CDR2 SASEGT. Trimming stripped 2 bases from V and 4 bases from J, with 6 bases between.